Following are 14 T cell receptor beta chains from one sample sequenced in a study of beta chain features in type 1 diabetes (dated by TCRdb to 2016 to 2018). What the work shows at the level of the full study, not this receptor alone: In all four CD4+ subsets, TCRB CDR3 length was moderately but significantly shorter in type 1 diabetes patients.

Library preparation used the immunoSEQ multiplex PCR assay. All of the isolated RNA was reverse transcribed with the High Capacity cDNA Reverse Transcription Kit, so expressed TCRB transcripts were sequenced. As stored in TCRdb, this immuneACCESS dataset retains in-frame rearrangements with V and J assigned. A fraction of the clones does not appear; measured against another copy, unresolved V genes explain less than half of the discrepancy, and the remainder lacks a known reason. The sample table records around 650,000 clones; over 10% of these occur just once. The ten largest clones capture around 0.12% of the sample. These receptors lack a known antigen. Sequencing input: naive CD4+ T cells from blood. The intended sense of this specimen's cell subset or site label: true naive CD4+ T cells. The receptors derive from a man aged 25-45 years with type 1 diabetes.

This rearrangement joins TRBV7-9 to TRBJ2-1, with 9 bases that match TRBD1. Germline-derived CDR1 and CDR2 are SEHNR and FQNEAQ (reference sequence). Trimming took 4 bases from V and 4 from J; bases not matched to a gene: 5. The CDR3 totals 15 residues. The CDR3 coding sequence is TGTGCCAGCAGCTCACGGGACAGGGATTACAATGAGCAGTTCTTC. Its translation is CASSSRDRDYNEQFF.

This rearrangement joins TRBV7-9 to TRBJ1-1; possible D gene TRBD1, 6 bases. This CDR3 contains 13 residues. Per germline, CDR1 SEHNR and CDR2 FQNEAQ (reference sequence). V shed 3 bases and J shed 5 bases, with 10 bases lying between them. The CDR3 DNA reads as TGTGCCAGCAGCTTCCAGGGGCGGACTGAAGCTTTCTTT. Residues: CASSFQGRTEAFF.

This chain joins TRBV18 and TRBJ2-7, with 8 bases aligning to TRBD1. Germline V gives CDR1 KGHSH, CDR2 LQKENI. The V segment lost 3 bases and the J segment 0 bases; nucleotides outside the gene matches: 4. The CDR3 spans 15 residues. Written as DNA, the CDR3 is TGTGCCAGCTCACCTGTGACAGGGGACTCCTACGAGCAGTACTTC. Its translation is CASSPVTGDSYEQYF.

This clone turned up a few times. V is TRBV2 and J is TRBJ1-1; tentatively, D is TRBD1 (6 bases). The CDR3 loop spans 14 amino acids. CDR1 is SNHLY and CDR2 is FYNNEI in the germline V gene. The ends were cut back, 3 bases at V and 1 base at J, with 9 bases in the middle. CDR3 loop: CASSENRANTEAFF. In DNA form, the CDR3 reads TGTGCCAGCAGTGAGAACAGGGCGAACACTGAAGCTTTCTTT.

In this sample, this clone turned up a few times. The chain uses TRBV11-2 and TRBJ2-6; no definite D call. CDR1 SGHAT and CDR2 FQNNGV come from the germline V gene. The CDR3 has 13 amino acids. V lost 9 bases to trimming and J lost 0 bases, with 6 bases between them. The DNA for the CDR3 is TGTGCCAGTGGCAACTCTGGGGCCAACGTCCTGACTTTC. It specifies CASGNSGANVLTF.

The chain carries TRBV7-8 and TRBJ2-7; 9 bases line up with TRBD1. Germline values: CDR1 SGHVS, CDR2 FQNEAQ. CDR3 length equals 16 residues. Germline trimming cut 5 bases from V and 2 bases from J; bases unmatched to any gene: 10. CDR3 DNA: TGTGCCAGCAGCATCGGGACAGGGAGGATCCCCTACGAGCAGTACTTC. Encoded protein: CASSIGTGRIPYEQYF.

This clone was found a few times. The chain joins TRBV19 to TRBJ1-1; possibly TRBD1 for D (5 bases). The germline gives CDR1 LNHDA, CDR2 SQIVND (reference sequence). The germline V and J ends were trimmed by 8 bases and 5 bases, with 15 bases remaining between them. The CDR3 loop spans 13 amino acids. The CDR3 sequence: CASGQGLGTEAFF. Written as DNA, the CDR3 is TGTGCCAGTGGCCAGGGCCTAGGGACTGAAGCTTTCTTT.

This clone has a handful of counts. This rearrangement joins TRBV7-2 to TRBJ2-5, with D possibly being TRBD2 (6 bases). CDR1 is SGHTA, CDR2 FQGNSA, per germline. Trimming cost V 0 bases and J 5 bases, with 16 bases left between them. The length of the CDR3 is 16 residues. The CDR3 sequence: CASSLAPRRVRETQYF. The CDR3 DNA reads TGTGCCAGCAGCTTAGCCCCTCGGAGGGTAAGGGAGACCCAGTACTTC.

This clone was counted between two and nine times. CDR3 DNA: TGTGCCAGCAGTTACTCGAAGGGTAGGGCTGGCTACACCTTC. Its translation is CASSYSKGRAGYTF. The chain uses TRBV6-5 and TRBJ1-2; D not certain. CDR3 length: 14 amino acids. V gave up 0 bases and J gave up 7 bases, with 12 bases separating them. Germline assignment: CDR1 MNHEY and CDR2 SVGAGI.

The CDR3 coding sequence is TGTGCCAGCAGCTTGGACAGGTCCTATAATTCACCCCTCCACTTT. This codes for CASSLDRSYNSPLHF. J is TRBJ1-6 and V is TRBV7-2; 7 bases are a match to TRBD1. Per germline, CDR1 SGHTA and CDR2 FQGNSA. The CDR3 extends over 15 amino acids. Trimming took 3 bases from V and 1 from J; bases not matched to a gene: 0.

V usage is TRBV28 and J usage is TRBJ2-7; possibly TRBD1 or TRBD2 for D (5 bases each). Per germline, CDR1 MDHEN and CDR2 SYDVKM. CDR3 length equals 13 residues. Trimming removed 7 bases from V and 3 bases from J, with 13 bases in between. Here the CDR3 reads CASMGVPNYEQYF. The CDR3 nucleotides are TGTGCCAGCATGGGGGTCCCTAACTACGAGCAGTACTTC.

CDR3 loop: CASVYSGYSYEQYF. The CDR3 nucleotides are TGTGCCAGCGTTTATTCAGGATACTCCTACGAGCAGTACTTC. The J gene is TRBJ2-7, the V gene TRBV2; D ambiguous. This CDR3 is built from 14 residues. Trimming took off 8 bases at V and 0 bases at J, with 14 bases between the two ends. Germline V gene data show CDR1 as SNHLY and CDR2 as FYNNEI.

This clone was counted only a few times. This rearrangement joins TRBV6-5 to TRBJ2-2; D possibly corresponds to TRBD2 (6 bases). The CDR3 length is 16 residues. V was trimmed by 2 bases and J by 3 bases, leaving 13 bases between them. Germline V gene lookup returns CDR1 MNHEY and CDR2 SVGAGI. The CDR3 nucleotides read TGTGCCAGCAGTTACGGGACTCGGATTTACACCGGGGAGCTGTTTTTT. Its translation: CASSYGTRIYTGELFF.

The rearrangement links TRBV4-1 to TRBJ2-6, with D possibly being TRBD1 (6 bases). Per germline, CDR1 MGHRA and CDR2 YSYEKL. The length of the CDR3 is 18 residues. Trimming left V 4 bases short and J 0 bases short, with 16 bases between. For the CDR3, the DNA is TGCGCCAGCAGCCCTCAGATCAGGGGTGGCTCTGGGGCCAACGTCCTGACTTTC. Translating it yields CASSPQIRGGSGANVLTF.